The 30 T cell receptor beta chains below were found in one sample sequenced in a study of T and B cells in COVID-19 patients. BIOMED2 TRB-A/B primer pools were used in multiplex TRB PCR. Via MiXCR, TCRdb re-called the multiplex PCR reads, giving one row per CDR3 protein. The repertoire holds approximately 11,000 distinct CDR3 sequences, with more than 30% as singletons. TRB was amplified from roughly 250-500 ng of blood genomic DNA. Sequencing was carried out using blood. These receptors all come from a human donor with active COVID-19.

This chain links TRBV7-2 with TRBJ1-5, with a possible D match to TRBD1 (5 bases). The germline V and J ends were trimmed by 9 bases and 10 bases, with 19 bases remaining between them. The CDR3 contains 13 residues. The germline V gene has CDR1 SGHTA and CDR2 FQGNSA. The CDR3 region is CASPGTHRHPQHF. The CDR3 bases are TGTGCCAGTCCCGGGACTCATAGGCACCCCCAGCATTTT. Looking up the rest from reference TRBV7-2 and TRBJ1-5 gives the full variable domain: GAGVSQSPSNKVTEKGKDVELRCDPISGHTALYWYRQSLGQGLEFLIYFQGNSAPDKSGLPSDRFSAERTGGSVSTLTIQRTQQEDSAVYLCASPGTHRHPQHFGDGTRLSIL.

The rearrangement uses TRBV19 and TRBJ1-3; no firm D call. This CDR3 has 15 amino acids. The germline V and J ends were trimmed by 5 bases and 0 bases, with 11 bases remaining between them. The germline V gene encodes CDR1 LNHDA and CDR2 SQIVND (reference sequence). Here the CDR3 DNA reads TGTGCCAGTAGTCGGACCGAGAACTCTGGAAACACCATATATTTT. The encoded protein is CASSRTENSGNTIYF.

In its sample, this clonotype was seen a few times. Here the CDR3 DNA reads TGTGCCAGCAGCTTAGCTAGCGGGGCCCTCTACGAGCAGTACTTC. Translated, it gives CASSLASGALYEQYF. The chain combines TRBV7-6 with TRBJ2-7, with TRBD2 matching 8 bases. Germline V gives CDR1 SGHVS, CDR2 FNYEAQ. The CDR3 extends over 15 amino acids. Trimming cost V 0 bases and J 3 bases; bases outside gene matches: 4.

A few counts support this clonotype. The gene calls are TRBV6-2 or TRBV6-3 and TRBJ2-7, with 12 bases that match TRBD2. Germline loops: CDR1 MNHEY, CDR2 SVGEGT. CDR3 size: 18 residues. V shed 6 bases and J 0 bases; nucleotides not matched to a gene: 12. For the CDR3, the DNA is TGTGCCAGCAGGACTCGACTAGCGGGGGACAAACACTCCTACGAGCAGTACTTC. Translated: CASRTRLAGDKHSYEQYF.

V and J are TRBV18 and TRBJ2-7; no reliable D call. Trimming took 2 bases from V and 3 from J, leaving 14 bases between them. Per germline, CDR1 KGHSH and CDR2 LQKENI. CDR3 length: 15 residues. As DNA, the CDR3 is TGTGCCAGCTCACCAACCCCAGGCAATTACTACGAGCAGTACTTC. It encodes CASSPTPGNYYEQYF.

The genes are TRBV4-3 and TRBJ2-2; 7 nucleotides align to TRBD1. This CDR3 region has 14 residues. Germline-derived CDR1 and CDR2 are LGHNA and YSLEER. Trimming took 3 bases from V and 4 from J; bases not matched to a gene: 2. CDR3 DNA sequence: TGCGCCAGCAGCCACCGACAGGGCACCGGGGAGCTGTTTTTT. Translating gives CASSHRQGTGELFF.

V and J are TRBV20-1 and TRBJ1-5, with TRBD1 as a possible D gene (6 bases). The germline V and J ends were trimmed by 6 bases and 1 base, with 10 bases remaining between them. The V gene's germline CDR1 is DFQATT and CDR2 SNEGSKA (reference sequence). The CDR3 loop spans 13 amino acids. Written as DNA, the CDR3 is TGCAGTGCCAAAGACAGGAGCAATCAGCCCCAGCATTTT. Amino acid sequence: CSAKDRSNQPQHF.

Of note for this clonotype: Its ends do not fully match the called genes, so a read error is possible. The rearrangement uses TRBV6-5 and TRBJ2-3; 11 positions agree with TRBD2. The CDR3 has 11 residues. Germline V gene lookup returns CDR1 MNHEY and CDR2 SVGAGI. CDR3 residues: CSSRSSGGTYF. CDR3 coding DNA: TGTTCCAGCAGATCTAGCGGGGGGACATATTTT.

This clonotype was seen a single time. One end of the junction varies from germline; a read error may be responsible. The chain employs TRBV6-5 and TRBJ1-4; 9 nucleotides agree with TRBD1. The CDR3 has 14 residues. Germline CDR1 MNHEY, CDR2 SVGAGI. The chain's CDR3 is CACSADRGKEKLFF. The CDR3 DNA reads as TGTGCCTGCAGTGCGGACAGGGGAAAGGAAAAACTGTTTTTT.

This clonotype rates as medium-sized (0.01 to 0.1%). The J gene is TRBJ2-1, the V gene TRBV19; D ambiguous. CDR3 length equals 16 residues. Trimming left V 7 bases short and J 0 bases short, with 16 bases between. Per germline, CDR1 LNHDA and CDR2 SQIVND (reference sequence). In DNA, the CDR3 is TGTGCCAGTACCTCTGGTACAGTTGGCTCCTACAATGAGCAGTTCTTC. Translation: CASTSGTVGSYNEQFF.

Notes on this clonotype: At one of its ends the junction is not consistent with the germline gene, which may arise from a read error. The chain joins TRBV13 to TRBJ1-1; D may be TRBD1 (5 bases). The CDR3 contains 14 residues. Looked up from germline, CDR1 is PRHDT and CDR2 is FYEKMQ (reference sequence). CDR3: CASSFGALNTEAFF. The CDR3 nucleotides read TGCGCCAGCAGCTTTGGGGCACTGAACACTGAAGCTTTCTTT.

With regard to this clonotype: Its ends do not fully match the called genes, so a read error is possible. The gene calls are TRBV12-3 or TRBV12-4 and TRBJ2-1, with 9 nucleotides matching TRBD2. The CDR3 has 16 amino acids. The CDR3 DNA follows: TGTGGCAGCAGCCCCCGAGCGGGGGGCCTGATGAATGAGCAGTTCTTC. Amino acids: CGSSPRAGGLMNEQFF.

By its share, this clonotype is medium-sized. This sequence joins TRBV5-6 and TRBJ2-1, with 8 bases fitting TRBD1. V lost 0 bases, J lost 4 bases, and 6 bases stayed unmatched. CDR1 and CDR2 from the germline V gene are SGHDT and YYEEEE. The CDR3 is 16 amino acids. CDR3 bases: TGTGCCAGCAGCTTGGTAACAGGGGGTGAATACAATGAGCAGTTCTTC. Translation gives CASSLVTGGEYNEQFF.

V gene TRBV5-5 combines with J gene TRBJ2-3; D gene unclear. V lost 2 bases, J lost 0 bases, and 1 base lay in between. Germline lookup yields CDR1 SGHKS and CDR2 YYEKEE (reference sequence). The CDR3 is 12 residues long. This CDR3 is CASSFSTDTQYF. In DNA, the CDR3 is TGTGCCAGCAGCTTTAGCACAGATACGCAGTATTTT.

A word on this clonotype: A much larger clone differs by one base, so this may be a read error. The CDR3 bases are TGTGCCAGCAGCCTCCGGATCGTGGGGGGCTCCTACAATGAGCAGTTCTTC. This sequence encodes CASSLRIVGGSYNEQFF. The chain couples TRBV12-3 or TRBV12-4 to TRBJ2-1; the D gene is possibly TRBD2 (6 bases). V was shortened by 6 bases and J by 0 bases, with 18 bases between the two germline ends. CDR3 size: 17 residues.

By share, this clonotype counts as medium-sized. The CDR3 spells CASNSTGQNYEQYF. The CDR3 DNA reads as TGTGCCAGCAATTCCACGGGACAGAACTACGAGCAGTACTTC. This rearrangement joins TRBV6-5 to TRBJ2-7; 7 bases are shared with TRBD1. J lost 3 bases, V lost 7 bases, and 9 bases had no gene match. The V gene's germline CDR1 is MNHEY and CDR2 SVGAGI. The CDR3 length is 14 residues.

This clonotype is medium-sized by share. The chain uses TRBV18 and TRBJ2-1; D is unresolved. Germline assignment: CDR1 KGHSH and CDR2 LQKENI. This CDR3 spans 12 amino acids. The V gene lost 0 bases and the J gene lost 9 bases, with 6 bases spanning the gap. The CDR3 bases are TGTGCCAGCTCACCACCGATGGGTGAGCAGTTCTTC. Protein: CASSPPMGEQFF.

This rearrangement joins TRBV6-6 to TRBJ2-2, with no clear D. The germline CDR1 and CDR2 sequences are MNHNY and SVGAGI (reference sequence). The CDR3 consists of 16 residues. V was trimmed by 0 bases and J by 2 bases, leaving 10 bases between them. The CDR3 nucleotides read TGTGCCAGCAGTTACTCTTCGGGTCCTAACACCGGGGAGCTGTTTTTT. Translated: CASSYSSGPNTGELFF.

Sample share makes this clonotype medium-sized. CDR3 sequence: CASSYDSYNEQFF. The CDR3 bases are TGTGCCAGCAGTTACGACAGCTACAATGAGCAGTTCTTC. The chain recombines TRBV6-5 with TRBJ2-1; tentative D call: TRBD1 (5 bases). V shed 2 bases and J shed 3 bases, with 5 bases lying between them. CDR1 is MNHEY and CDR2 is SVGAGI in the germline V gene. CDR3 length: 13 amino acids.

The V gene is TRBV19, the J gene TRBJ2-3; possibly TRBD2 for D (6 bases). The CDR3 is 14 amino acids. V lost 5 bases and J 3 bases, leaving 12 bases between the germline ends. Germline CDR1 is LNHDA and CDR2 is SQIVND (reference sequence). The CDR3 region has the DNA TGTGCCAGTAGTGCGGTAGCGGTGACAGATACGCAGTATTTT. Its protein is CASSAVAVTDTQYF.

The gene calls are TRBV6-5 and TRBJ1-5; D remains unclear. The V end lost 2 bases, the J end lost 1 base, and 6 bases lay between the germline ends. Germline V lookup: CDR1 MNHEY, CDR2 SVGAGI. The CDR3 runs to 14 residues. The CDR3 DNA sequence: TGTGCCAGCAGTTACAGTGGGAGCAATCAGCCCCAGCATTTT. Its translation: CASSYSGSNQPQHF.

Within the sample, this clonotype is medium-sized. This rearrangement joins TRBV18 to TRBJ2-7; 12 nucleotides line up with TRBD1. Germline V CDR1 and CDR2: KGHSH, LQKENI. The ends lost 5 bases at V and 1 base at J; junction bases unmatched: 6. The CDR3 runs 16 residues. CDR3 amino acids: CASSRGTGGNSYEQYF. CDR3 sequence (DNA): TGTGCCAGCTCAAGGGGGACAGGGGGCAATTCCTACGAGCAGTACTTC.

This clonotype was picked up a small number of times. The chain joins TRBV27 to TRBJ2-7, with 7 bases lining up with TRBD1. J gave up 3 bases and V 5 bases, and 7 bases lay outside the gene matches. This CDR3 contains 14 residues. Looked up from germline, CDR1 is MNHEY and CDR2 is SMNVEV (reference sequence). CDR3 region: CASSPMRDSYEQYF. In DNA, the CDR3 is TGTGCCAGCAGTCCAATGAGGGACAGCTACGAGCAGTACTTC.

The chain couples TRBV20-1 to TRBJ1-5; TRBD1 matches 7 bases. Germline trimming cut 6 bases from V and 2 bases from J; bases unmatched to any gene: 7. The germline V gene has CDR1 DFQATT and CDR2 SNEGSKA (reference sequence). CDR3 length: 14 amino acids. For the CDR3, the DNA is TGCAGTGCAAGCTTACAGGGGCGCAATCAGCCCCAGCATTTT. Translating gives CSASLQGRNQPQHF.

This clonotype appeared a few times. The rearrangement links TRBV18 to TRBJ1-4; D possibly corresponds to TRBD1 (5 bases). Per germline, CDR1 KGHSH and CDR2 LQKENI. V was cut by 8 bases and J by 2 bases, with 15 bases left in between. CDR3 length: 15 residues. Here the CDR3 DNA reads TGTGCCAGCAGCCGGGGGAGAACGACTAATGAAAAACTGTTTTTT. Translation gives CASSRGRTTNEKLFF.

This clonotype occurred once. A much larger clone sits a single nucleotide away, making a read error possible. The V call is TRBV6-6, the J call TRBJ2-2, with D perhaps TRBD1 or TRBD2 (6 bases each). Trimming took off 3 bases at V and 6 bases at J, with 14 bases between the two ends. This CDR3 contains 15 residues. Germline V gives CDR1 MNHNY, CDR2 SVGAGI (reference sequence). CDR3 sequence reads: CASSYGQRASGELFF. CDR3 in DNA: TGTGCCAGCAGTTATGGACAGCGGGCATCCGGGGAGCTGTTTTTT.

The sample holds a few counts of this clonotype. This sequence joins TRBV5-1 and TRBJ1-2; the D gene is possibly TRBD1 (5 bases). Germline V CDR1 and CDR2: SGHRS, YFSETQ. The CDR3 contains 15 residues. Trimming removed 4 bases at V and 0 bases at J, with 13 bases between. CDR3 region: CASSRGTATNYGYTF. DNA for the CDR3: TGCGCCAGCAGCCGCGGGACGGCCACTAACTATGGCTACACCTTC. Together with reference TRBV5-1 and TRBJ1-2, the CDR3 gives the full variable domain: KAGVTQTPRYLIKTRGQQVTLSCSPISGHRSVSWYQQTPGQGLQFLFEYFSETQRNKGNFPGRFSGRQFSNSRSEMNVSTLELGDSALYLCASSRGTATNYGYTFGSGTRLTVV.

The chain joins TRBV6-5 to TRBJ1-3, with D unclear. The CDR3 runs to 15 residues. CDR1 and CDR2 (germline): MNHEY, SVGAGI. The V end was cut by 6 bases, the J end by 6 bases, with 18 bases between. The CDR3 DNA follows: TGTGCCAGCAGCCTAATTACAACCGACCCAAACACCATATATTTT. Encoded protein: CASSLITTDPNTIYF.

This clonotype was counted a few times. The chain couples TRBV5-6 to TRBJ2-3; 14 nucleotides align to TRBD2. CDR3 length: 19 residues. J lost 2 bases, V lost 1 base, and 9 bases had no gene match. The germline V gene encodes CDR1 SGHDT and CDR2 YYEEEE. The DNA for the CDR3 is TGTGCCAGCAGCTTGAGGGGACTAGCGGGGGTGACTTACACAGATACGCAGTATTTT. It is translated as CASSLRGLAGVTYTDTQYF.

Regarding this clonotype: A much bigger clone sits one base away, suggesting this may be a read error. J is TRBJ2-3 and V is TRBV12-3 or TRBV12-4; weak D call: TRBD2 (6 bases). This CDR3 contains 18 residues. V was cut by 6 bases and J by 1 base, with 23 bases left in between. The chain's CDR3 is CASRSAGSLDDRTDTQYF. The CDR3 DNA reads TGTGCCAGCAGATCCGCGGGAAGTTTGGACGATCGCACAGATACGCAGTATTTT.